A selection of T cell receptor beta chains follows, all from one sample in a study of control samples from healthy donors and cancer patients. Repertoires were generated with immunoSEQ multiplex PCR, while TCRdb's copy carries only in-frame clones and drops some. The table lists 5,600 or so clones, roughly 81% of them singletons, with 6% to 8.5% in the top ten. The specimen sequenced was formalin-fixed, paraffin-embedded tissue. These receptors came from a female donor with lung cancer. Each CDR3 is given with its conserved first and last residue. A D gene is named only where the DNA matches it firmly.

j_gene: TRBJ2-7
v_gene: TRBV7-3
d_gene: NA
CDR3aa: CASSSSGGPYEQYF
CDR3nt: TGTGCCAGCAGCTCGTCCGGGGGTCCCTACGAGCAGTACTTC

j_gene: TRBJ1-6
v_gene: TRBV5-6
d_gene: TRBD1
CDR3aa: CASNGQGSSPLHF
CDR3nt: TGTGCCAGCAACGGACAGGGCAGTTCACCCCTCCACTTT

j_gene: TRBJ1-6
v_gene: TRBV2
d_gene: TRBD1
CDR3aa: CASREQGSYNSPLHF
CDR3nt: TGTGCCAGCAGGGAACAGGGGAGTTATAATTCACCCCTCCACTTT

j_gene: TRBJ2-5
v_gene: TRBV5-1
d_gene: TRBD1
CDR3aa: CASSLGLGQGAQETQYF
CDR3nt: TGCGCCAGCAGCTTGGGTCTAGGACAGGGGGCGCAGGAGACCCAGTACTTC

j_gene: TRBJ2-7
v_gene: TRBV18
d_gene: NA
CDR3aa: CASSPPSSGLGGVYEQYF
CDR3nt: TGTGCCAGCTCACCACCGTCGTCCGGGTTAGGGGGGGTCTACGAGCAGTACTTC

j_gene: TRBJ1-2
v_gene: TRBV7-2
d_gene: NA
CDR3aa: CASSLPLGVGGYTF
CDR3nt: TGTGCCAGCAGCCTACCCTTGGGGGTAGGGGGCTACACCTTC

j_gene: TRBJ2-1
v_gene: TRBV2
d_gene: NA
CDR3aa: CASSEDRGGWSEQFF
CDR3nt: TGTGCCAGCAGTGAGGATAGGGGCGGGTGGAGTGAGCAGTTCTTC

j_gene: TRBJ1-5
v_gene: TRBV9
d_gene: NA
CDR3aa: CASSTRDDQPQHF
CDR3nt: TGTGCCAGCAGCACCCGGGACGATCAGCCCCAGCATTTT

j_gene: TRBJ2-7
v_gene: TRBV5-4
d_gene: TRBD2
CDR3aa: CASSKLAGGSYEQYF
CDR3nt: TGTGCCAGCAGCAAACTAGCGGGAGGTTCCTACGAGCAGTACTTC

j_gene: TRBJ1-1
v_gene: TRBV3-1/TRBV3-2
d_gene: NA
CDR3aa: CASSQLASTEAFF
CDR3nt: TGTGCCAGCAGCCAACTGGCTAGTACTGAAGCTTTCTTT

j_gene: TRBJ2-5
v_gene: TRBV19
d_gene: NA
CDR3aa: CATQFQGLPQETQYF
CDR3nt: TGTGCCACTCAATTTCAAGGGCTCCCTCAAGAGACCCAGTACTTC

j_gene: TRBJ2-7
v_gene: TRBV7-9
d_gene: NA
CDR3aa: CASSLGGGGPYEQYF
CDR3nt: TGTGCCAGCAGCCTAGGTGGGGGGGGCCCCTACGAGCAGTACTTC

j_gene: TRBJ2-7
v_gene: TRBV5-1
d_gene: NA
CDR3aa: CASSLDWERASYEQYF
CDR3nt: TGCGCCAGCAGCTTGGACTGGGAGCGGGCCTCCTACGAGCAGTACTTC

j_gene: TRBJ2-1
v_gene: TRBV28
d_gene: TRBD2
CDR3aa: CASSLASGRVKGRNEQFF
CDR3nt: TGTGCCAGCAGTTTGGCTAGCGGGAGGGTAAAAGGTCGCAATGAGCAGTTCTTC